This paragraph covers one TCR beta chain sequence. The sample originates from a study of blood T cell repertoires in COVID-19. Sequenced by immunoSEQ multiplex PCR; TCRdb stores in-frame clones only, minus some. Among hundreds of thousands of clones, 70% to 90% were seen once, and the ten largest hold 3% to 3.5%. This CDR3 has 16 residues. V lost 4 bases, J lost 6 bases, and 13 bases stayed unmatched. The germline V gene encodes CDR1 SGDLS and CDR2 YYNGEE. The sequence was obtained from a man aged 18-30 years with active or convalescent COVID-19. This chain joins TRBV9 and TRBJ2-1; 7 bases are a match to TRBD2. Source material: peripheral blood. CDR3 region: CASSPSPGLPGNEQFF. In DNA, the CDR3 is TGTGCCAGCAGCCCCAGCCCGGGACTACCAGGCAATGAGCAGTTCTTC.